The clone carrying this T cell receptor beta chain was counted a single time. In the original analysis: Reference gene primer amplification gave nucleated cell count estimates. Here immunoSEQ multiplex PCR was the method, and the copy in TCRdb shows in-frame clones only, minus some. V, J and clone size reflect that table, while D and trimming were determined from the DNA. The repertoire holds approximately 200,000 clones, with 70% to 90% as singletons. CDR3 length: 16 residues. V was cut by 4 bases and J by 7 bases, with 17 bases left in between. Germline loops: CDR1 MNHEY, CDR2 SVGAGI. The data were obtained in a study of blood T cell repertoires in COVID-19. Study summary: The samples span acute and convalescent COVID-19 from the United States, Italy and Spain. T cells, B-cell-depleted T cells, or PBMCs provided the cDNA or gDNA that served as material.

The V call is TRBV6-5, the J call TRBJ1-6, with D hard to call. The clonotype originates from a woman aged 30 to 39 with active or convalescent COVID-19. Sequencing used peripheral blood. DNA of the CDR3: TGTGCCAGCAGTTTACTCCCCGGACTGCAGAATTCACCCCTCCACTTT. This gives the protein CASSLLPGLQNSPLHF.